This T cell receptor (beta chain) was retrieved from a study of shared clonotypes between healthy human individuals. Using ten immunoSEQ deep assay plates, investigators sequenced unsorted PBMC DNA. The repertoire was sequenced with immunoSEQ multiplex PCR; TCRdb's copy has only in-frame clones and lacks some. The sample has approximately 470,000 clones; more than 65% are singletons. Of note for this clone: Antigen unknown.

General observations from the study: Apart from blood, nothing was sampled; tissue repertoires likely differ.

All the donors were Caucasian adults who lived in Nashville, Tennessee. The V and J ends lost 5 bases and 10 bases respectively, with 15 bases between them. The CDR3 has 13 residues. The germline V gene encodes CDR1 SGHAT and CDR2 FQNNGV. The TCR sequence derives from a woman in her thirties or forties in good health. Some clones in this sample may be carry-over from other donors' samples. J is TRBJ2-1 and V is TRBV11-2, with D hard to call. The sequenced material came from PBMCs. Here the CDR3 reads CASSPIQRGEQFF. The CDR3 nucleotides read TGTGCCAGCAGCCCGATCCAGCGTGGGGAGCAGTTCTTC.